These 10 T cell receptor beta chains originate from one sample sequenced in a study of blood T cell repertoires in COVID-19. The repertoire was sequenced with immunoSEQ multiplex PCR; TCRdb's copy has only in-frame clones and lacks some. The profile shows about 200,000 clones, 70% to 90% of them singletons. Sequenced: peripheral blood. These receptor sequences come from a man aged 50 to 59 with COVID-19, enrolled during active disease.

CDR3 nucleotide sequence: TGTGCCAGTAGTACGGGACTAGCGGGAACCGGGGAGCTGTTTTTT. Its protein product is CASSTGLAGTGELFF. V gene TRBV19 combines with J gene TRBJ2-2; 13 nucleotides align to TRBD2. Losses at the gene ends were 4 bases for V and 5 bases for J; bases not matched to a gene: 1. This CDR3 has 15 amino acids. Germline V gene lookup returns CDR1 LNHDA and CDR2 SQIVND (reference sequence).

The gene calls are TRBV19 and TRBJ1-5; D is undetermined. CDR3 length: 14 amino acids. V shed 4 bases and J shed 2 bases, with 9 bases lying between them. Germline loops: CDR1 LNHDA, CDR2 SQIVND (reference sequence). This CDR3 reads CASSTRQGNQPQHF. The CDR3 DNA reads TGTGCCAGTAGTACCCGACAAGGCAATCAGCCCCAGCATTTT.

The chain joins TRBV19 to TRBJ2-3; a possible D gene is TRBD1 (5 bases). Germline V gene data show CDR1 as LNHDA and CDR2 as SQIVND (reference sequence). Trimming removed 7 bases from V and 2 bases from J, with 16 bases in between. The CDR3 consists of 15 residues. The CDR3 DNA is TGTGCCAGTAAACTTGGCAGGGTCCCCACAGATACGCAGTATTTT. Protein sequence: CASKLGRVPTDTQYF.

This clone was counted a single time. The chain links TRBV3-1 (or the pseudogene TRBV3-2) to TRBJ1-1; D unresolved. The V gene lost 2 bases and the J gene lost 3 bases, with 10 bases spanning the gap. The germline gives CDR1 LGHDT, CDR2 YNNKEL (reference sequence). The CDR3 length is 14 residues. The CDR3 DNA reads TGTGCCAGCAGCCAAAACCGTCGGGACACTGAAGCTTTCTTT. Translated: CASSQNRRDTEAFF.

V is TRBV7-7 and J is TRBJ2-6, with 8 bases matching TRBD1. The V gene end was trimmed by 5 bases and the J gene end by 4 bases; junction bases not matched to a gene: 7. The CDR3 spans 16 residues. In germline, CDR1 is SSHAT, CDR2 FNYEAQ (reference sequence). CDR3 in DNA: TGTGCCAGCAGCCCGACAGGGGTCTCCGGGGCCAACGTCCTGACTTTC. Encoded protein: CASSPTGVSGANVLTF.

This clone appeared once. The chain has TRBV24-1 and TRBJ2-1, with D maybe TRBD1 (5 bases). The germline gives CDR1 KGHDR, CDR2 SFDVKD. This CDR3 has 16 amino acids. With 0 bases removed from V and 0 bases from J, the gap between germline ends came to 8 bases. This CDR3 reads CATSDLGQGSYNEQFF. The CDR3 DNA reads TGTGCCACCAGTGATTTGGGGCAGGGCTCCTACAATGAGCAGTTCTTC.

This chain joins TRBV6-2 or TRBV6-3 and TRBJ1-2; a weak D match, TRBD1 (6 bases). V was cut by 4 bases and J by 0 bases, with 9 bases left in between. The CDR3 sequence is 14 residues long. The germline CDR1 and CDR2 sequences are MNHEY and SVGEGT. The CDR3 bases are TGTGCCAGCAGTTCCAGGGGCTCTAACTATGGCTACACCTTC. It specifies CASSSRGSNYGYTF.

This clone is a singleton in its sample. The sample has other DNA sequences that encode this CDR3 too. This chain connects TRBV5-4 to TRBJ2-5; 9 nucleotides agree with TRBD1. After removal of 4 bases from V and 2 bases from J, the junction contained 3 bases not matched to a gene. The CDR3 sequence is 14 residues long. The germline gives CDR1 SGHNT, CDR2 YYREEE (reference sequence). The CDR3 loop reads CASSPDRGQETQYF. DNA of the CDR3: TGTGCCAGCAGCCCCGACAGGGGGCAAGAGACCCAGTACTTC.

CDR3 region: CASSFLGQGSYNEQFF. CDR3 coding DNA: TGTGCCAGCAGTTTTTTGGGACAGGGTTCCTACAATGAGCAGTTCTTC. The gene calls are TRBV27 and TRBJ2-1; TRBD1 matches 9 bases. V trimming: 3 bases; J trimming: 1 base; junction bases outside the gene matches: 4. The length of the CDR3 is 16 residues. Germline V gene sequence: CDR1 MNHEY, CDR2 SMNVEV (reference sequence).

J is TRBJ2-7 and V is TRBV28, with TRBD1 matching over 12 bases. With V trimmed by 5 bases and J by 4 bases, 6 bases remained unmatched. CDR1 and CDR2 (germline): MDHEN, SYDVKM. The CDR3 loop spans 15 amino acids. The CDR3 reads CASSGTGGFLYEQYF. DNA of the CDR3: TGTGCCAGCAGTGGGACAGGGGGCTTTTTATACGAGCAGTACTTC.